This TCR beta chain was identified during a study of response to subunit inactivated influenza vaccine. Findings and limits, study-wide: There was a suggestion from the authors that each seasonal influenza vaccination recruits few new T cells.

Each CDR3 protein gets one entry after TCRdb re-called the RT-PCR reads with MiXCR. Of around 470,000 distinct CDR3 sequences in the sample, less than 7.5% were seen once. This clonotype was found once. Its target is unknown. This sample comprised PBMCs from blood, obtained less than 30 months after vaccination. This TCR was recovered from a man between 50 and 69 years old who received an inactivated influenza vaccine.

The CDR3 coding sequence is TGCAGTGCTGGTGGACTAGCGGGATTCCCCCTCGACAACACAGATACGCAGTATTTT. Translating it yields CSAGGLAGFPLDNTDTQYF. The J gene is TRBJ2-3, the V gene TRBV20-1, with 12 bases fitting TRBD2. Trimming cost V 5 bases and J 2 bases; bases outside gene matches: 17. The CDR3 contains 19 residues. CDR1 is DFQATT, CDR2 SNEGSKA, per germline (reference sequence).